Below are 3 T cell receptor beta chains sequenced from a single sample in a study of graft-versus-host responses after intestinal transplantation. The authors combined 200,000 CFSE-labeled responder cells with 200,000 irradiated, violet-dye-labeled stimulator cells in plates. The data were produced by immunoSEQ multiplex PCR, yet TCRdb's version contains in-frame clones alone and is incomplete. The repertoire consists of roughly 9,700 clones, with 36% occurring once and the leading ten covering 13%. Source: alloreactive CD8+ T cells from a mixed lymphocyte reaction culture, taken before intestinal transplant. Subset indicated: CFSE-low proliferating T cells sorted from roughly six-day pre-transplant mixed lymphocyte reaction (GvH or HvG direction). The source of these receptors is a human patient who received an intestinal transplant.

The CDR3, as DNA: TGTGCCAGCACCGCCGGGACAGGGATCGATGGCTACACCTTC. The encoded protein is CASTAGTGIDGYTF. This chain connects TRBV6-5 to TRBJ1-2; 9 nucleotides agree with TRBD1. Looked up from germline, CDR1 is MNHEY and CDR2 is SVGAGI. CDR3 length: 14 amino acids. With V trimmed by 7 bases and J by 6 bases, 9 bases remained unmatched.

The V call is TRBV19, the J call TRBJ2-7, with 13 bases matching TRBD2. The V gene end was trimmed by 5 bases and the J gene end by 4 bases; junction bases not matched to a gene: 5. The CDR3 length is 15 residues. Germline-derived CDR1 and CDR2 are LNHDA and SQIVND (reference sequence). CDR3 in amino acids: CASSPGTSGDYEQYF. The CDR3 DNA follows: TGTGCCAGTAGTCCAGGGACTAGCGGGGATTACGAGCAGTACTTC.

This sequence joins TRBV15 and TRBJ2-5; 9 bases line up with TRBD2. This CDR3 region has 16 residues. J gave up 5 bases and V 0 bases, and 7 bases lay outside the gene matches. Germline V gives CDR1 LNHNV, CDR2 YYDKDF (reference sequence). The CDR3 bases are TGTGCCACCAGCAGAGATCGCGGGGGGGCCATGGAGACCCAGTACTTC. It is translated as CATSRDRGGAMETQYF.